The rows below give T cell receptor beta chains drawn from one sample of a study of T cell repertoires in cytomegalovirus infection. Antigen specificity for these receptors is unknown. Each CDR3 protein is one row after TCRdb ran MiXCR on the reads. The profile shows under 850,000 distinct CDR3 sequences, roughly 30% of them singletons. The material sequenced was cultured PBMCs, taken from culture after CMV antigen stimulation. All receptors derive from a human donor in good health (CMV status not recorded). Some clones in this sample may be carry-over from other donors' samples. CDR3s include the opening cysteine and the closing phenylalanine or tryptophan. The order of the fields is D gene, clone size, J gene, V gene, CDR3 DNA, CDR3 protein. The D gene is left open where the match is weak. The size field is filled for only some rows; it gives once, few, many or a size class.

D gene: NA
clone size: many
J gene: TRBJ1-5
V gene: TRBV7-2
CDR3 DNA: TGTGCCAGCAGCTTAGCGCTGGCACGGGAAGGTCAGCCCCAGCATTTT
CDR3 protein: CASSLALAREGQPQHF

D gene: TRBD2
clone size: few
J gene: TRBJ2-5
V gene: TRBV7-6
CDR3 DNA: TGTGCCAGCAGCTTGGGAGGGACGCGGCAAGAGACCCAGTACTTC
CDR3 protein: CASSLGGTRQETQYF

D gene: TRBD2
clone size: NA
J gene: TRBJ2-3
V gene: TRBV20-1
CDR3 DNA: TGCAGTGCTAAGGGATCTAGCGGGAGACGGACCGATACGCAGTATTTT
CDR3 protein: CSAKGSSGRRTDTQYF

D gene: TRBD1
clone size: few
J gene: TRBJ2-7
V gene: TRBV2
CDR3 DNA: TGTGCCAGCAGGGCCCAGGGGGCTCACTACGAGCAGTACTTC
CDR3 protein: CASRAQGAHYEQYF

D gene: NA
clone size: many
J gene: TRBJ2-1
V gene: TRBV7-8
CDR3 DNA: TGTGCCAGCAAGAAGGTATGGCGATTGGACAATGAGCAGTTCTTC
CDR3 protein: CASKKVWRLDNEQFF

D gene: NA
clone size: NA
J gene: TRBJ1-5
V gene: TRBV20-1
CDR3 DNA: TGCAGTGCTAGAGGCCCGACATTTAGCAATCAGCCCCAGCATTTT
CDR3 protein: CSARGPTFSNQPQHF

D gene: NA
clone size: many
J gene: TRBJ2-5
V gene: TRBV7-2
CDR3 DNA: TGTGCCAGCAGCTTCCCACCGCGCGGGACCCAGTACTTC
CDR3 protein: CASSFPPRGTQYF

D gene: NA
clone size: few
J gene: TRBJ1-5
V gene: TRBV7-2
CDR3 DNA: TGTGCCAGCAGCTTGGAGGGTTCCCCTCAGCCCCAGCATTTT
CDR3 protein: CASSLEGSPQPQHF

D gene: NA
clone size: few
J gene: TRBJ1-6
V gene: TRBV5-6
CDR3 DNA: TGTGCCAGCAGCCGTGGGGCCACATTAACCTATAATTCACCCCTCCACTTT
CDR3 protein: CASSRGATLTYNSPLHF

D gene: TRBD1
clone size: few
J gene: TRBJ1-5
V gene: TRBV19
CDR3 DNA: TGTGCCAGTAGTATACCCCAGACAGGGGGCAATCAGCCCCAGCATTTT
CDR3 protein: CASSIPQTGGNQPQHF

D gene: NA
clone size: NA
J gene: TRBJ1-4
V gene: TRBV18
CDR3 DNA: TGTGCCAGCTCACCACAGCAGGGGACTACAACTAATGAAAAACTGTTTTTT
CDR3 protein: CASSPQQGTTTNEKLFF

D gene: TRBD1
clone size: NA
J gene: TRBJ2-5
V gene: TRBV6-8
CDR3 DNA: TGTGCCAGCAGTTACAGCGGGACCCGGGACAGGGCACAAGAGACCCAGTACTTC
CDR3 protein: CASSYSGTRDRAQETQYF

D gene: NA
clone size: NA
J gene: TRBJ1-1
V gene: TRBV3-1
CDR3 DNA: TGTGCCAGCAGCCAAGTCGTGAGCCTCAGGAGCACTGAAGCTTTCTTT
CDR3 protein: CASSQVVSLRSTEAFF

D gene: NA
clone size: NA
J gene: TRBJ1-1
V gene: TRBV6-1
CDR3 DNA: TGTGCCAGCAGTGAGAGGGCGAACACTGAAGCTTTCTTT
CDR3 protein: CASSERANTEAFF

D gene: NA
clone size: few
J gene: TRBJ1-5
V gene: TRBV6-1
CDR3 DNA: TGTGCCAGCAGCAACGGGGGTGCTTATCAGCCCCAGCATTTT
CDR3 protein: CASSNGGAYQPQHF

D gene: TRBD2
clone size: NA
J gene: TRBJ2-5
V gene: TRBV6-8
CDR3 DNA: TGTGCCACCAGCGGGAGAGAGACCCAGTACTTC
CDR3 protein: CATSGRETQYF

D gene: NA
clone size: few
J gene: TRBJ1-1
V gene: TRBV4-1
CDR3 DNA: TGCGCCAGCAGCCAAGATGTAGGCAACACTGAAGCTTTCTTT
CDR3 protein: CASSQDVGNTEAFF

D gene: NA
clone size: NA
J gene: TRBJ2-4
V gene: TRBV19
CDR3 DNA: TGTGCCAGTAACGGGGTAGACAAAAACATTCAGTACTTC
CDR3 protein: CASNGVDKNIQYF

D gene: NA
clone size: NA
J gene: TRBJ1-5
V gene: TRBV28
CDR3 DNA: TGTGCCAGCAGACAGATTTGGCCCCAGCATTTT
CDR3 protein: CASRQIWPQHF

D gene: NA
clone size: NA
J gene: TRBJ1-6
V gene: TRBV12-3/TRBV12-4
CDR3 DNA: TGTGCCAGCAGTTTAGGTATGCAGGGGCCGAATTCACCCCTCCACTTT
CDR3 protein: CASSLGMQGPNSPLHF

D gene: NA
clone size: NA
J gene: TRBJ2-2
V gene: TRBV2
CDR3 DNA: TGTGCCAGCAGTGATAGTAGCGGAACCGGGGAGCTGTTTTTT
CDR3 protein: CASSDSSGTGELFF

D gene: NA
clone size: NA
J gene: TRBJ2-7
V gene: TRBV7-9
CDR3 DNA: TGTGCCAGCAGCGCCCGGGACGGAGGCCCCTACGAGCAGTACTTC
CDR3 protein: CASSARDGGPYEQYF

D gene: NA
clone size: NA
J gene: TRBJ1-2
V gene: TRBV12-3/TRBV12-4
CDR3 DNA: TGTGCCAGCAGCCAGGTTGGACAGCTAGCTCCGGGCTACACCTTC
CDR3 protein: CASSQVGQLAPGYTF

D gene: NA
clone size: NA
J gene: TRBJ2-7
V gene: TRBV29-1
CDR3 DNA: TGCAGCGTTGAAGATTGGGCAGGCTTGGGCGAGCAGTACTTC
CDR3 protein: CSVEDWAGLGEQYF

D gene: NA
clone size: NA
J gene: TRBJ1-4
V gene: TRBV12-3/TRBV12-4
CDR3 DNA: TGTGCCAGCTCGTGGACAACAACTAATGAAAAACTGTTTTTT
CDR3 protein: CASSWTTTNEKLFF

D gene: TRBD2
clone size: NA
J gene: TRBJ2-7
V gene: TRBV27
CDR3 DNA: TGTGCCAGCAAATCCCACGGGGGCGGGGGGGCCGGTATAGAGCAGTACTTC
CDR3 protein: CASKSHGGGGAGIEQYF

D gene: NA
clone size: many
J gene: TRBJ2-5
V gene: TRBV7-2
CDR3 DNA: TGTGCCAGCAGCTTCCAGGGGTTTGGGGCAGAGACCCAGTACTTC
CDR3 protein: CASSFQGFGAETQYF

D gene: TRBD2
clone size: NA
J gene: TRBJ2-7
V gene: TRBV28
CDR3 DNA: TGTGCCAGCAGTTCGCGACTAGCGGGGAAGTACGAGCAGTACTTC
CDR3 protein: CASSSRLAGKYEQYF

D gene: NA
clone size: few
J gene: TRBJ2-5
V gene: TRBV12-5
CDR3 DNA: TGTGCTAGTGGTTATTTGGGAGAGACCCAGTACTTC
CDR3 protein: CASGYLGETQYF

D gene: TRBD2
clone size: few
J gene: TRBJ2-1
V gene: TRBV5-4
CDR3 DNA: TGTGCCAGCAGCGACGGGGGGGCACGGAATGAGCAGTTCTTC
CDR3 protein: CASSDGGARNEQFF

D gene: TRBD2
clone size: NA
J gene: TRBJ2-3
V gene: TRBV11-2
CDR3 DNA: TGTGCCAGCAGCTTAGTGTTACGCGGGGGGGGGGCAGATACGCAGTATTTT
CDR3 protein: CASSLVLRGGGADTQYF

D gene: NA
clone size: NA
J gene: TRBJ2-5
V gene: TRBV6-1
CDR3 DNA: TGTGCCAGCAGTGAACACGTAGGGGATGAGACCCAGTACTTC
CDR3 protein: CASSEHVGDETQYF

D gene: TRBD2
clone size: few
J gene: TRBJ2-3
V gene: TRBV7-9
CDR3 DNA: TGTGCCAGCAGCTCAGCGGGACTAGCGTCAGATACGCAGTATTTT
CDR3 protein: CASSSAGLASDTQYF

D gene: NA
clone size: few
J gene: TRBJ2-7
V gene: TRBV19
CDR3 DNA: TGTGCCAGTAGTATGTTACAGGGCGGCCTCGGCGAGCAGTACTTC
CDR3 protein: CASSMLQGGLGEQYF

D gene: NA
clone size: few
J gene: TRBJ2-1
V gene: TRBV7-8
CDR3 DNA: TGTGCCAGCAGCCCCGACTCCGGGTTGGGCGATGAGCAGTTCTTC
CDR3 protein: CASSPDSGLGDEQFF

D gene: TRBD2
clone size: NA
J gene: TRBJ2-5
V gene: TRBV20-1
CDR3 DNA: TGCAGTGCTGCCAGCGGGGGGGCCCAAGAGACCCAGTACTTC
CDR3 protein: CSAASGGAQETQYF

D gene: NA
clone size: NA
J gene: TRBJ2-3
V gene: TRBV7-9
CDR3 DNA: TGTGCCAGCAGCCGGAGCTGGGGAGACGATACGCAGTATTTT
CDR3 protein: CASSRSWGDDTQYF

D gene: TRBD2
clone size: many
J gene: TRBJ2-1
V gene: TRBV5-4
CDR3 DNA: TGTGCCAGCAGCTTGGGAGCGGGACCGGGCAATGAGCAGTTCTTC
CDR3 protein: CASSLGAGPGNEQFF

D gene: NA
clone size: NA
J gene: TRBJ2-1
V gene: TRBV5-1
CDR3 DNA: TGCGCCAGCAGCCCTGTCGGGAACAATGAGCAGTTCTTC
CDR3 protein: CASSPVGNNEQFF

D gene: TRBD2
clone size: many
J gene: TRBJ2-2
V gene: TRBV7-2
CDR3 DNA: TGTGCCAGCAGCTTTCCGCTAGCGGGAGTCCCCGGGGAGCTGTTTTTT
CDR3 protein: CASSFPLAGVPGELFF

D gene: TRBD1
clone size: many
J gene: TRBJ1-6
V gene: TRBV7-6
CDR3 DNA: TGTGCCAGCAGCTTAGACAGGGGGGATTCACCCCTCCACTTT
CDR3 protein: CASSLDRGDSPLHF

D gene: TRBD1
clone size: few
J gene: TRBJ2-7
V gene: TRBV7-9
CDR3 DNA: TGTGCCAGCAGCCTACTCGGGACAGGGGGCTCCGAGCAGTACTTC
CDR3 protein: CASSLLGTGGSEQYF

D gene: NA
clone size: NA
J gene: TRBJ1-3
V gene: TRBV29-1
CDR3 DNA: TGCAGCGTTAGGGAAAGCTCTGGAAACACCATATATTTT
CDR3 protein: CSVRESSGNTIYF

D gene: TRBD1
clone size: NA
J gene: TRBJ1-5
V gene: TRBV2
CDR3 DNA: TGTGCCAGCAGTGAAGCACGACAGGGGAATCAGCCCCAGCATTTT
CDR3 protein: CASSEARQGNQPQHF

D gene: TRBD1
clone size: NA
J gene: TRBJ1-4
V gene: TRBV2
CDR3 DNA: TGTGCCAGCAGTGATGGGACAGCATTTGAAAAACTGTTTTTT
CDR3 protein: CASSDGTAFEKLFF

D gene: NA
clone size: NA
J gene: TRBJ2-1
V gene: TRBV12-3/TRBV12-4
CDR3 DNA: TGTGCCAGCAGTTTACGGACCCCACTAAACAATGAGCAGTTCTTC
CDR3 protein: CASSLRTPLNNEQFF

D gene: NA
clone size: many
J gene: TRBJ1-1
V gene: TRBV7-2
CDR3 DNA: TGTGCCAGCAGCTTTTACACTGAAGCTTTCTTT
CDR3 protein: CASSFYTEAFF

D gene: TRBD1
clone size: NA
J gene: TRBJ2-2
V gene: TRBV19
CDR3 DNA: TGTGCCAGTAACTTCCGGGACAGCTTCACCGGGGAGCTGTTTTTT
CDR3 protein: CASNFRDSFTGELFF

D gene: TRBD2
clone size: NA
J gene: TRBJ2-5
V gene: TRBV5-4
CDR3 DNA: TGTGCCAGCAGCTTGAGGGCCGGAGCGGGGCCGGCAGAGACCCAGTACTTC
CDR3 protein: CASSLRAGAGPAETQYF

D gene: NA
clone size: few
J gene: TRBJ2-1
V gene: TRBV7-6
CDR3 DNA: TGTGCCAGCAGCTTAGAGCAGGACGCTACTCAGGGGCAGTTCTTC
CDR3 protein: CASSLEQDATQGQFF

D gene: TRBD2
clone size: NA
J gene: TRBJ2-5
V gene: TRBV20-1
CDR3 DNA: TGCAGTGCTGGGACTAGCGGAAAAGAGACCCAGTACTTC
CDR3 protein: CSAGTSGKETQYF

D gene: NA
clone size: NA
J gene: TRBJ2-1
V gene: TRBV19
CDR3 DNA: TGTGCCAGTAGTATGACAGGCAAGAGAGCTCCGTTCTTC
CDR3 protein: CASSMTGKRAPFF

D gene: NA
clone size: NA
J gene: TRBJ2-1
V gene: TRBV12-3/TRBV12-4
CDR3 DNA: TGTGCCAGCAGTTCCCGAAGCTTTGAGGGCAATGAGCAGTTCTTC
CDR3 protein: CASSSRSFEGNEQFF

D gene: NA
clone size: NA
J gene: TRBJ2-7
V gene: TRBV12-3/TRBV12-4
CDR3 DNA: TGTGCCAGCAGTTTTCTTCAAGCGGACGAGCAGTACTTC
CDR3 protein: CASSFLQADEQYF

D gene: NA
clone size: few
J gene: TRBJ2-7
V gene: TRBV6-1
CDR3 DNA: TGTGCCAGCAGTGAACCCGCACGATCGACAGCCTCGATATTCGAGCAGTACTTC
CDR3 protein: CASSEPARSTASIFEQYF